This passage covers 22 T cell receptor beta chains from one sample sequenced in a study of radiation and T cells in renal cell carcinoma. Treatment here: 15 Gy SBRT to primary tumor, nephrectomy 4 weeks later. Assay: immunoSEQ multiplex PCR; the TCRdb copy retains only in-frame clones and omits some. The sample records 20,000 or so clones, roughly 58% being singletons. The starting material was tumor tissue, obtained from a patient whose treatment included radiotherapy and nephrectomy. These receptors all come from a man aged 45-60 years with renal cell carcinoma.

V and J are TRBV5-5 and TRBJ1-5; 8 nucleotides line up with TRBD1. The germline gives CDR1 SGHKS, CDR2 YYEKEE (reference sequence). V was pared by 4 bases and J by 0 bases, with 9 bases of the junction left unmatched. The CDR3 totals 17 residues. CDR3 loop: CASSKEARGLSNQPQHF. DNA for the CDR3: TGTGCCAGCAGCAAGGAGGCCAGGGGGCTTAGCAATCAGCCCCAGCATTTT.

In nucleotides, the CDR3 is TGTGCCAGCTCACTCGCGGACAGGGAGAGCGAGCAGTACTTC. This sequence encodes CASSLADRESEQYF. The rearrangement joins TRBV18 to TRBJ2-7; 8 nucleotides align to TRBD1. This CDR3 contains 14 residues. Germline CDR1 is KGHSH and CDR2 is LQKENI. The V segment lost 4 bases and the J segment 6 bases; nucleotides outside the gene matches: 8. Based on the CDR3 plus reference TRBV18 and TRBJ2-7, the full variable domain is NAGVMQNPRHLVRRRGQEARLRCSPMKGHSHVYWYRQLPEEGLKFMVYLQKENIIDESGMPKERFSAEFPKEGPSILRIQQVVRGDSAAYFCASSLADRESEQYFGPGTRLTVT.

This clone was observed a few times. This chain joins TRBV7-9 and TRBJ1-1; 7 bases agree with TRBD1. The V and J ends lost 2 bases and 2 bases, in that order; junction bases with no gene match: 11. CDR1 and CDR2 from the germline V gene are SEHNR and FQNEAQ (reference sequence). The CDR3 has 17 residues. The CDR3 DNA is TGTGCCAGCAGCTTAACCTTACAGGGGCAACGAAACACTGAAGCTTTCTTT. Protein sequence: CASSLTLQGQRNTEAFF.

This chain connects TRBV7-9 to TRBJ2-1, with 8 bases identical to TRBD2. Trimming cost V 2 bases and J 6 bases; bases outside gene matches: 0. The CDR3 is 13 residues long. From germline, CDR1 is SEHNR and CDR2 FQNEAQ (reference sequence). The CDR3, as DNA: TGTGCCAGCAGCTTACTAGCGGGCAATGAGCAGTTCTTC. Its protein product is CASSLLAGNEQFF.

The chain links TRBV4-3 to TRBJ2-2; D is unresolved. Germline loops: CDR1 LGHNA, CDR2 YSLEER. Trimming pared 4 bases from V and 3 bases from J, leaving 12 bases between. The CDR3 loop spans 15 amino acids. CDR3 DNA sequence: TGCGCCAGCAGCCCGGGCCTAGGAGACACCGGGGAGCTGTTTTTT. It specifies CASSPGLGDTGELFF.

V usage is TRBV6-5 and J usage is TRBJ2-5; possibly TRBD2 for D (6 bases). The germline V and J ends were trimmed by 6 bases and 9 bases, with 14 bases remaining between them. Per germline, CDR1 MNHEY and CDR2 SVGAGI. This CDR3 spans 12 amino acids. The CDR3 sequence is CASRSREASQYF. CDR3 nucleotides: TGTGCCAGCAGATCCAGGGAGGCCTCCCAGTACTTC.

This chain links TRBV7-8 with TRBJ2-1, with 8 bases that match TRBD2. The CDR3 has 15 amino acids. Germline V CDR1 and CDR2: SGHVS, FQNEAQ. Trimming took 1 base from V and 3 from J; bases not matched to a gene: 2. As DNA, the CDR3 is TGTGCCAGCAGCTTAGGCCTAGCGGGCTACAATGAGCAGTTCTTC. Its translation: CASSLGLAGYNEQFF.

This clone was counted between two and nine times. The chain links TRBV5-1 to TRBJ1-2, with TRBD1 identical over 8 bases. The CDR3 contains 12 residues. V trimming: 4 bases; J trimming: 7 bases; junction bases outside the gene matches: 3. Per the germline V gene, CDR1 is SGHRS and CDR2 is YFSETQ. The CDR3 bases are TGCGCCAGCAGCCGACAGGGGATTGGCTACACCTTC. Translated, it gives CASSRQGIGYTF.

The chain recombines TRBV27 with TRBJ2-7; the D gene is possibly TRBD2 (5 bases). The germline gives CDR1 MNHEY, CDR2 SMNVEV (reference sequence). There are 18 residues in the CDR3. V dropped 2 bases and J dropped 2 bases, with 22 bases sitting between them. The CDR3 protein is CASSLEVPTRVNTYEQYF. CDR3 DNA: TGTGCCAGCAGTTTAGAGGTCCCAACGAGGGTAAACACCTACGAGCAGTACTTC.

The V call is TRBV5-1, the J call TRBJ2-1; the match to TRBD2 covers 7 bases. V lost 0 bases to trimming and J lost 4 bases; unmatched junction nucleotides: 4. CDR3 length: 15 amino acids. CDR1 is SGHRS, CDR2 YFSETQ, per germline. CDR3 in DNA: TGCGCCAGCAGCTTGGGGCTAGCGGTTTACAATGAGCAGTTCTTC. It is translated as CASSLGLAVYNEQFF.

V usage is TRBV30 and J usage is TRBJ1-1; unclear D gene. With 8 bases removed from V and 0 bases from J, the gap between germline ends came to 13 bases. In germline, CDR1 is GTSNPN, CDR2 SVGIG (reference sequence). The CDR3 loop spans 13 amino acids. DNA of the CDR3: TGTGCCCGGTCGCGTGGGCTGAACACTGAAGCTTTCTTT. Translating gives CARSRGLNTEAFF.

The table lists this clone with a few counts. The chain uses TRBV7-9 and TRBJ1-4; D gene uncertain. This CDR3 is built from 14 residues. Trimming pared 5 bases from V and 6 bases from J, leaving 13 bases between. In germline, CDR1 is SEHNR, CDR2 FQNEAQ (reference sequence). The CDR3 is CASSGRDHYEKLFF. The CDR3 DNA is TGTGCCAGCAGCGGGCGGGATCACTATGAAAAACTGTTTTTT. Full variable domain (rest looked up from reference TRBV7-9 and TRBJ1-4): DTGVSQNPRHKITKRGQNVTFRCDPISEHNRLYWYRQTLGQGPEFLTYFQNEAQLEKSRLLSDRFSAERPKGSFSTLEIQRTEQGDSAMYLCASSGRDHYEKLFFGSGTQLSVL.

This chain links TRBV4-1 with TRBJ1-1; D unclear. The CDR3 is made up of 14 amino acids. The ends were cut back, 1 base at V and 1 base at J, with 7 bases in the middle. Germline CDR1 MGHRA, CDR2 YSYEKL. The CDR3 DNA sequence: TGCGCCAGCAGCCAAGGATGGGGGAACACTGAAGCTTTCTTT. Translation gives CASSQGWGNTEAFF.

V and J are TRBV6-4 and TRBJ2-1; 10 bases fit TRBD1. V lost 3 bases and J lost 9; bases outside the gene matches: 2. This CDR3 region has 13 residues. CDR1 MRHNA and CDR2 SNTAGT come from the germline V gene. The CDR3 DNA sequence: TGTGCCAGCAGTGAGGACAGGGGGGGTGAGCAGTTCTTC. As protein: CASSEDRGGEQFF.

The gene calls are TRBV7-2 and TRBJ2-1; the D is unclear. Deletions cut 2 bases from V and 7 bases from J, with 15 bases between. This CDR3 region has 15 residues. Germline-derived CDR1 and CDR2 are SGHTA and FQGNSA. The CDR3, as DNA: TGTGCCAGCAGCTTATTGGGCCTCCCGGGTAATGAGCAGTTCTTC. Protein product: CASSLLGLPGNEQFF. Based on the CDR3 plus reference TRBV7-2 and TRBJ2-1, the full variable domain is GAGVSQSPSNKVTEKGKDVELRCDPISGHTALYWYRQSLGQGLEFLIYFQGNSAPDKSGLPSDRFSAERTGGSVSTLTIQRTQQEDSAVYLCASSLLGLPGNEQFFGPGTRLTVL.

This clone was picked up a small number of times. The genes are TRBV5-3 and TRBJ2-5; perhaps TRBD1 as D (5 bases). TRBV5-3 counts as an open reading frame of uncertain function. This CDR3 spans 14 amino acids. Trimming took 0 bases from V and 0 from J, leaving 6 bases between them. CDR3 nucleotide sequence: TGTGCCAGAAGCTTGGCCAGGGACCAAGAGACCCAGTACTTC. Encoded protein: CARSLARDQETQYF.

V gene TRBV2 combines with J gene TRBJ2-5; tentatively, D is TRBD1 (5 bases). V lost 6 bases and J 2 bases, leaving 16 bases between the germline ends. This CDR3 contains 15 residues. Germline V gene sequence: CDR1 SNHLY, CDR2 FYNNEI. CDR3 coding DNA: TGTGCCAGCAGGCTCAGGGCCTGGGTACAAGAGACCCAGTACTTC. Translating it yields CASRLRAWVQETQYF. The whole variable domain, filled in from reference TRBV2 and TRBJ2-5, reads EPEVTQTPSHQVTQMGQEVILRCVPISNHLYFYWYRQILGQKVEFLVSFYNNEISEKSEIFDDQFSVERPDGSNFTLKIRSTKLEDSAMYFCASRLRAWVQETQYFGPGTRLLVL.

The V gene is TRBV18, the J gene TRBJ1-1; TRBD1 matches at 8 bases. The germline V gene has CDR1 KGHSH and CDR2 LQKENI. The CDR3 extends over 19 amino acids. V gave up 0 bases and J gave up 6 bases; unmatched junction bases: 18. Here the CDR3 reads CASSPPPGTGTDAGAEAFF. CDR3 bases: TGTGCCAGCTCACCACCCCCCGGGACAGGTACCGATGCGGGGGCTGAAGCTTTCTTT.

V is TRBV7-2 and J is TRBJ2-5; 8 bases agree with TRBD2. Germline CDR1 and CDR2: SGHTA and FQGNSA. This CDR3 comprises 15 residues. J was trimmed by 5 bases and V by 5 bases; bases with no gene match: 10. The CDR3 is CASSKRTGRGETQYF. CDR3 nucleotide sequence: TGTGCCAGCAGCAAACGCACCGGGAGGGGGGAGACCCAGTACTTC.

The chain carries TRBV2 and TRBJ2-3, with D uncertain. V gave up 5 bases and J gave up 0 bases, with 18 bases separating them. CDR3 length equals 17 residues. Germline V gives CDR1 SNHLY, CDR2 FYNNEI. The CDR3 region is CASSPTPFSVSTDTQYF. CDR3 coding DNA: TGTGCCAGCAGTCCAACCCCCTTTTCTGTAAGCACAGATACGCAGTATTTT.

This rearrangement joins TRBV14 to TRBJ1-1; no definite D call. The germline CDR1 and CDR2 sequences are SGHDN and FVKESK. V was trimmed by 0 bases and J by 0 bases, leaving 8 bases between them. This CDR3 is built from 15 residues. CDR3 DNA sequence: TGTGCCAGCAGCCAAGATTGGCTCGTGAACACTGAAGCTTTCTTT. Amino acid sequence: CASSQDWLVNTEAFF.

This chain links TRBV2 with TRBJ1-2; weak D call: TRBD1 (5 bases). CDR3 size: 13 residues. The germline V gene has CDR1 SNHLY and CDR2 FYNNEI. V was clipped by 7 bases and J by 0 bases, with 9 bases between them. DNA of the CDR3: TGTGCCAGCATCACAGGTTCTAACTATGGCTACACCTTC. Amino acids: CASITGSNYGYTF. Variable domain in full (rest from reference TRBV2 and TRBJ1-2): EPEVTQTPSHQVTQMGQEVILRCVPISNHLYFYWYRQILGQKVEFLVSFYNNEISEKSEIFDDQFSVERPDGSNFTLKIRSTKLEDSAMYFCASITGSNYGYTFGSGTRLTVV.